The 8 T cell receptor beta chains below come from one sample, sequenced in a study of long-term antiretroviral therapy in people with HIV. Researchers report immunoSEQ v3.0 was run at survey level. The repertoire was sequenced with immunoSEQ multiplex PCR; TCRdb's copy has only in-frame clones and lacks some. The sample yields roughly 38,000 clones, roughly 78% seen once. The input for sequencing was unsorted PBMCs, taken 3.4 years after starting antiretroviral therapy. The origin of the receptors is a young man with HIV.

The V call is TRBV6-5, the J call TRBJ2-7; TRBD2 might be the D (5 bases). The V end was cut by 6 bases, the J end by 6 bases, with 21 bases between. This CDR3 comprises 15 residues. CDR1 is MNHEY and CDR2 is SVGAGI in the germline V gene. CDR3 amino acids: CASRRHTSLTGEQYF. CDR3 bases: TGTGCCAGCAGACGGCACACTAGTTTGACTGGCGAGCAGTACTTC.

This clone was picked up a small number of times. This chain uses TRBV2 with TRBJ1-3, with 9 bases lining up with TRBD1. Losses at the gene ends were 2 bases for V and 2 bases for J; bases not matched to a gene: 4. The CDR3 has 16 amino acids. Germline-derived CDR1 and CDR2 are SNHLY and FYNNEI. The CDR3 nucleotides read TGTGCCAGCAGTGAAACGGGACAGGGAACTGGAAACACCATATATTTT. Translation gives CASSETGQGTGNTIYF.

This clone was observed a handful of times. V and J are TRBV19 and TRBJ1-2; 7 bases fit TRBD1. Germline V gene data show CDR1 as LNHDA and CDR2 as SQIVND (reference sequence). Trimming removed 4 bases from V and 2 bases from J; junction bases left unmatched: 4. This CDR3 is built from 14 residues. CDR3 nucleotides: TGTGCCAGTAGTAAAGGACAGGCGAACTATGGCTACACCTTC. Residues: CASSKGQANYGYTF.

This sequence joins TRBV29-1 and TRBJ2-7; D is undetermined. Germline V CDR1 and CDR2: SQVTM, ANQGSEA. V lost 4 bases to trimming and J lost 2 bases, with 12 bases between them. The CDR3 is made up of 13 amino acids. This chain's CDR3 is CSVVTLHTYEQYF. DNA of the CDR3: TGCAGCGTTGTAACATTACATACCTACGAGCAGTACTTC.

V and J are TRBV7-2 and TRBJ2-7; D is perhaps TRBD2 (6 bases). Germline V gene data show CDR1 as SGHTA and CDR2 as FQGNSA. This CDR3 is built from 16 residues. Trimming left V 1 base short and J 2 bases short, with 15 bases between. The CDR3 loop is CASSLGSGGATYEQYF. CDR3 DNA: TGTGCCAGCAGCTTAGGAAGTGGCGGGGCCACCTACGAGCAGTACTTC.

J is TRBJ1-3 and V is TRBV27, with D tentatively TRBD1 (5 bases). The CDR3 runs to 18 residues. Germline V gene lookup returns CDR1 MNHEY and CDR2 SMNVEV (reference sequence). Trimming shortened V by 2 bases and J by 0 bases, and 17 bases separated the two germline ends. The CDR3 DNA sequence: TGTGCCAGCAGTTTAAAGTGGGGGGTCAAAGGCTCTGGAAACACCATATATTTT. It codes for CASSLKWGVKGSGNTIYF.

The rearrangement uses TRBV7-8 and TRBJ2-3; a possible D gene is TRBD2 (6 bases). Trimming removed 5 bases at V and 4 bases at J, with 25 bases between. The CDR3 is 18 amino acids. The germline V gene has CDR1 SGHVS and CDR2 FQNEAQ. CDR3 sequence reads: CASSGRLGRDPSADTQYF. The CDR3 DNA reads TGTGCCAGCAGCGGGAGGCTCGGGCGGGATCCCTCCGCAGATACGCAGTATTTT. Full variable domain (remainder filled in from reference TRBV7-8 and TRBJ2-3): GAGVSQSPRYKVAKRGQDVALRCDPISGHVSLFWYQQALGQGPEFLTYFQNEAQLDKSGLPSDRFFAERPEGSVSTLKIQRTQQEDSAVYLCASSGRLGRDPSADTQYFGPGTRLTVL.

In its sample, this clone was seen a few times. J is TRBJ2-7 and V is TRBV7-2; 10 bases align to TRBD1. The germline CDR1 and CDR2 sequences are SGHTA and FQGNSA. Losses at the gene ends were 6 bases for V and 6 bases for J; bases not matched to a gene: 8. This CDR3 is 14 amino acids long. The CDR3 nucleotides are TGTGCCAGCAGATTGGGACAGGGGATGTTCGAGCAGTACTTC. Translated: CASRLGQGMFEQYF.